The 17 T cell receptor beta chains below all came from one sample that was sequenced in a study of blood T cell repertoires in COVID-19. Profiling relied on immunoSEQ multiplex PCR, and the TCRdb table lists in-frame clones only, not all of them. The sample holds 200,000 to 250,000 clones, around 85% seen once. Input material: peripheral blood. These receptors all stem from a woman between 55 and 75 years old with active or convalescent COVID-19.

This chain connects TRBV6-5 to TRBJ2-3, with 10 bases aligning to TRBD2. The CDR3 runs 15 residues. The V and J ends lost 4 bases and 3 bases, in that order; junction bases with no gene match: 4. Germline assignment: CDR1 MNHEY and CDR2 SVGAGI. The chain's CDR3 is CASSWLAGGTDTQYF. The CDR3 nucleotides are TGTGCCAGCAGTTGGTTAGCGGGGGGTACAGATACGCAGTATTTT.

The CDR3 spells CASSQASGQFF. The CDR3 DNA reads TGTGCCAGCAGCCAAGCCAGTGGGCAGTTCTTC. The rearrangement uses TRBV3-1 (or the pseudogene TRBV3-2) and TRBJ2-1; D is undetermined. The length of the CDR3 is 11 residues. Germline CDR1 reads LGHDT; CDR2 reads YNNKEL (reference sequence). V dropped 1 base and J dropped 12 bases, with 7 bases sitting between them.

This chain joins TRBV7-9 and TRBJ2-5; a possible D gene is TRBD1 (5 bases). Germline V gene lookup returns CDR1 SEHNR and CDR2 FQNEAQ (reference sequence). V lost 1 base to trimming and J lost 9 bases, with 15 bases between them. This CDR3 contains 14 residues. CDR3 residues: CASSLEGHSGAQYF. The CDR3 DNA follows: TGTGCCAGCAGCTTAGAAGGACACTCTGGCGCCCAGTACTTC.

The V and J genes are TRBV6-5 and TRBJ1-1, with D perhaps TRBD1 (6 bases). Germline V gene data show CDR1 as MNHEY and CDR2 as SVGAGI. The CDR3 length is 15 residues. The V and J ends lost 0 bases and 5 bases respectively, with 13 bases between them. The CDR3 DNA reads as TGTGCCAGCAGTTACTCCGGCAGGGGTAGGACTGAAGCTTTCTTT. As protein: CASSYSGRGRTEAFF.

This clone was seen a handful of times. The chain combines TRBV5-4 with TRBJ2-1; TRBD2 matches at 10 bases. In germline, CDR1 is SGHNT, CDR2 YYREEE (reference sequence). Trimming cost V 0 bases and J 6 bases; bases outside gene matches: 12. The CDR3 extends over 18 amino acids. DNA of the CDR3: TGTGCCAGCAGCTTGGCACTAGCGGGGCTTGGAGTAAGCAATGAGCAGTTCTTC. Its protein product is CASSLALAGLGVSNEQFF.

This clone was recorded at least ten times. CDR3 DNA: TGCGCCAGCAGCCAAGAGGACAGGCCGGGGCCACCCCTCCACTTT. It encodes CASSQEDRPGPPLHF. The V and J genes are TRBV4-1 and TRBJ1-6; 7 bases match TRBD1. The CDR3 is 15 residues long. Per the germline V gene, CDR1 is MGHRA and CDR2 is YSYEKL. The ends lost 0 bases at V and 11 bases at J; junction bases unmatched: 7.

The chain carries TRBV6-6 and TRBJ1-2, with 10 positions matching TRBD1. Germline-derived CDR1 and CDR2 are MNHNY and SVGAGI (reference sequence). V dropped 7 bases and J dropped 7; count of bases not matched to a gene: 15. This CDR3 comprises 16 residues. The DNA of the CDR3 is TGTGCCAGCACTAACAACCAGGGGACAGGGGCGAGTGGCTACACCTTC. This codes for CASTNNQGTGASGYTF.

This rearrangement joins TRBV5-1 to TRBJ1-2; 10 nucleotides match TRBD1. CDR3 length: 14 amino acids. Germline values: CDR1 SGHRS, CDR2 YFSETQ. J was trimmed by 6 bases and V by 5 bases; bases with no gene match: 7. The DNA of the CDR3 is TGCGCCAGCAGGAAAGGGACAGGGGCGGATGGCTACACCTTC. Translation: CASRKGTGADGYTF.

J is TRBJ2-3 and V is TRBV3-1 (or the pseudogene TRBV3-2); TRBD2 matches 15 bases. J was trimmed by 1 base and V by 3 bases; bases with no gene match: 5. This CDR3 has 18 residues. CDR1 LGHDT and CDR2 YNNKEL come from the germline V gene (reference sequence). CDR3 coding DNA: TGTGCCAGCAGCCACAGGACTAGCGGGAGGGCTGGCACAGATACGCAGTATTTT. Protein product: CASSHRTSGRAGTDTQYF.

V gene TRBV6-6 combines with J gene TRBJ1-2, with 8 bases that match TRBD1. The CDR3 length is 15 residues. Germline CDR1 is MNHNY and CDR2 is SVGAGI (reference sequence). J lost 4 bases, V lost 5 bases, and 9 bases had no gene match. The CDR3 reads CASSRSGGEGYGYTF. The CDR3 nucleotides read TGTGCCAGCAGTCGATCAGGGGGCGAAGGCTATGGCTACACCTTC.

This chain links TRBV11-1 with TRBJ2-1; D is ambiguous. The CDR3 consists of 15 residues. The germline V and J ends were trimmed by 0 bases and 4 bases, with 10 bases remaining between them. The germline CDR1 and CDR2 sequences are SGHAT and FQDESV (reference sequence). The DNA for the CDR3 is TGTGCCAGCAGCTTAGCGCCAGGCCAATACAATGAGCAGTTCTTC. This translates into CASSLAPGQYNEQFF.

This clone was seen just once. The CDR3 sequence is CASSHGGVYEQYF. In DNA, the CDR3 is TGTGCCAGCAGCCACGGCGGAGTCTACGAGCAGTACTTC. The gene calls are TRBV7-9 and TRBJ2-7; no firm D call. Between the trimmed V and J ends, which lost 5 bases and 3 bases, there was a span of 11 bases. Germline V gene sequence: CDR1 SEHNR, CDR2 FQNEAQ (reference sequence). The CDR3 has 13 amino acids.

The chain combines TRBV27 with TRBJ2-3; 9 bases fit TRBD1. Germline V lookup: CDR1 MNHEY, CDR2 SMNVEV (reference sequence). CDR3 length equals 14 residues. J lost 1 base, V lost 6 bases, and 2 bases had no gene match. The CDR3 DNA reads TGTGCCAGCAGCCGGGACAGGGGCACAGATACGCAGTATTTT. Its protein product is CASSRDRGTDTQYF.

The table lists this clone with many counts. This chain links TRBV7-2 with TRBJ2-5; D unclear. CDR3 size: 11 residues. V was cut by 5 bases and J by 5 bases, with 6 bases left in between. CDR1 is SGHTA, CDR2 FQGNSA, per germline. As DNA, the CDR3 is TGTGCCAGCAGCCCCTCGGAGACCCAGTACTTC. As protein: CASSPSETQYF.

This rearrangement joins TRBV27 to TRBJ1-1; no firm D call. In germline, CDR1 is MNHEY, CDR2 SMNVEV (reference sequence). The germline V and J ends were trimmed by 1 base and 5 bases, with 8 bases remaining between them. The CDR3 loop spans 13 amino acids. CDR3 region: CASSLFRGTEAFF. The CDR3 DNA reads as TGTGCCAGCAGTTTATTTCGGGGTACTGAAGCTTTCTTT.

The sample holds a few counts of this clone. This chain joins TRBV6-6 and TRBJ1-1; TRBD1 agrees at 11 bases. CDR3 size: 15 residues. Germline trimming cut 2 bases from V and 5 bases from J; bases unmatched to any gene: 4. Germline loops: CDR1 MNHNY, CDR2 SVGAGI (reference sequence). CDR3 protein: CASSYPDRGLTEAFF. The DNA of the CDR3 is TGTGCCAGCAGTTACCCGGACAGGGGGCTAACTGAAGCTTTCTTT.

Only a few counts were recorded for this clone. The V call is TRBV14, the J call TRBJ2-1; no definite D call. This CDR3 has 15 amino acids. CDR1 is SGHDN, CDR2 FVKESK, per germline. The ends were cut back, 4 bases at V and 0 bases at J, with 10 bases in the middle. CDR3 DNA sequence: TGTGCCAGCAGCCCGACTGTGAGCTCCTACAATGAGCAGTTCTTC. Encoded protein: CASSPTVSSYNEQFF.